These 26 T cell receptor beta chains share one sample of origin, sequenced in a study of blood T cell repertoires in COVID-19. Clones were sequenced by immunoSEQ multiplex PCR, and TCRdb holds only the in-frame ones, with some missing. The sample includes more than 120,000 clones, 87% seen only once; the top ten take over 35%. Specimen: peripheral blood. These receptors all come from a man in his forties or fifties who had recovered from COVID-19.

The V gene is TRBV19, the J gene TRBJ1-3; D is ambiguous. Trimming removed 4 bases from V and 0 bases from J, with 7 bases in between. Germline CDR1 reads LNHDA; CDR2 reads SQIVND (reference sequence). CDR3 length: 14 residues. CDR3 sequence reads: CASSNSPSGNTIYF. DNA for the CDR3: TGTGCCAGTAGTAACAGCCCCTCTGGAAACACCATATATTTT.

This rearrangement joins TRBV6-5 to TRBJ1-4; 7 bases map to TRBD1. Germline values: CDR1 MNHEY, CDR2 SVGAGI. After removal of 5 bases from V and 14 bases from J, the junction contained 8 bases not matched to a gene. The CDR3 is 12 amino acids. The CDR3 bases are TGTGCCAGCAGTCAGGGGGGAGAGAGGCTGTTTTTT. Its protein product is CASSQGGERLFF.

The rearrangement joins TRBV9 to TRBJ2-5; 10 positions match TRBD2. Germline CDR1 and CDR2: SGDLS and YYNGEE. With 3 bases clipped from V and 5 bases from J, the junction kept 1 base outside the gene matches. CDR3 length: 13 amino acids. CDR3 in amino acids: CASSAGLAETQYF. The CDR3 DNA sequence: TGTGCCAGCAGCGCGGGACTAGCGGAGACCCAGTACTTC.

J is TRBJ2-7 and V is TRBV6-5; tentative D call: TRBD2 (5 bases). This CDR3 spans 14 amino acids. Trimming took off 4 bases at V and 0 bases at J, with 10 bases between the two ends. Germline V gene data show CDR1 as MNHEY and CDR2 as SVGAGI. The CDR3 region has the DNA TGTGCCAGCAGTTTAACCGGGATCTCCTACGAGCAGTACTTC. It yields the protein CASSLTGISYEQYF.

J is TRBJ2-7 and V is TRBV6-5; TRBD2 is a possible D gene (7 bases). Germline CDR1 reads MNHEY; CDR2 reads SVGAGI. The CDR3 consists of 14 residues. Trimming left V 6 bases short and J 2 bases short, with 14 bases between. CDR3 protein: CASRPEGGPYEQYF. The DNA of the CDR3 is TGTGCCAGCAGGCCGGAGGGGGGGCCCTACGAGCAGTACTTC.

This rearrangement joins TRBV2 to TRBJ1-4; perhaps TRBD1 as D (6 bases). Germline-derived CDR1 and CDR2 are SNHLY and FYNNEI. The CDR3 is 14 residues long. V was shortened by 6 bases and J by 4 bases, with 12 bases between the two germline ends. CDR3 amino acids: CASRDSLNNEKLFF. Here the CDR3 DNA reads TGTGCCAGCAGGGACAGCTTGAATAATGAAAAACTGTTTTTT. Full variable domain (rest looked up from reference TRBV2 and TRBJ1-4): EPEVTQTPSHQVTQMGQEVILRCVPISNHLYFYWYRQILGQKVEFLVSFYNNEISEKSEIFDDQFSVERPDGSNFTLKIRSTKLEDSAMYFCASRDSLNNEKLFFGSGTQLSVL.

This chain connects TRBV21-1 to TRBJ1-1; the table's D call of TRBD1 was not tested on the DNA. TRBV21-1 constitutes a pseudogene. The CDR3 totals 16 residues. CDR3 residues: CASSKGDNRGNTEAFF. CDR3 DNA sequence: TGTGCCAGCAGCAAAGGGGACAACAGGGGAAACACTGAAGCTTTCTTT.

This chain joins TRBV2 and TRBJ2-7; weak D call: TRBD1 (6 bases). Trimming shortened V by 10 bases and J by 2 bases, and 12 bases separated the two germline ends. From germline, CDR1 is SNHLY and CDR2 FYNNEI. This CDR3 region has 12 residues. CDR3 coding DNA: TGTGCCACCGGGACAAACACCTACGAGCAGTACTTC. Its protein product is CATGTNTYEQYF. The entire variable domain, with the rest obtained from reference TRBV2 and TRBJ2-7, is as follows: EPEVTQTPSHQVTQMGQEVILRCVPISNHLYFYWYRQILGQKVEFLVSFYNNEISEKSEIFDDQFSVERPDGSNFTLKIRSTKLEDSAMYFCATGTNTYEQYFGPGTRLTVT.

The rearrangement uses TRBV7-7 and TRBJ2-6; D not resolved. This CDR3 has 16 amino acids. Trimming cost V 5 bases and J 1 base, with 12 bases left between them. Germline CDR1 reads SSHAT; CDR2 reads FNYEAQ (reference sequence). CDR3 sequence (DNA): TGTGCCAGCAGCAACGGTGCAGGATCTGGGGCCAACGTCCTGACTTTC. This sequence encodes CASSNGAGSGANVLTF.

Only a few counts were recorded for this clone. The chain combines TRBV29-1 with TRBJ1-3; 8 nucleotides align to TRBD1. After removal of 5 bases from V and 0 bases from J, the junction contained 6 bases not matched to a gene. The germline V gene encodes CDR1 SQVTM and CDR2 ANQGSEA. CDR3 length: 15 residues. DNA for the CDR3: TGCAGCGTTCACGACAGGGGAAGCTCTGGAAACACCATATATTTT. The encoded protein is CSVHDRGSSGNTIYF.

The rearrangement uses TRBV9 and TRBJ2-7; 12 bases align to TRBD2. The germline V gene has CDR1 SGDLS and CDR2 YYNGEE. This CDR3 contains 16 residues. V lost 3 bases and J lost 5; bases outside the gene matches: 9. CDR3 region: CASSAPLAGGPNEQYF. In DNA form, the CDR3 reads TGTGCCAGCAGCGCCCCCCTAGCGGGGGGGCCGAACGAGCAGTACTTC.

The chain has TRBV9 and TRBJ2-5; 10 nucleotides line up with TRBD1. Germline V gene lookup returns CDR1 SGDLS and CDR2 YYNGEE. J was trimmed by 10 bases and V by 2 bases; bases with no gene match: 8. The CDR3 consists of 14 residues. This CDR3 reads CASSVSGTGEVQYF. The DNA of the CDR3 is TGTGCCAGCAGCGTCTCCGGGACAGGGGAGGTCCAGTACTTC. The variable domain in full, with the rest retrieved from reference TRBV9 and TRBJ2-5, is DSGVTQTPKHLITATGQRVTLRCSPRSGDLSVYWYQQSLDQGLQFLIQYYNGEERAKGNILERFSAQQFPDLHSELNLSSLELGDSALYFCASSVSGTGEVQYFGPGTRLLVL.

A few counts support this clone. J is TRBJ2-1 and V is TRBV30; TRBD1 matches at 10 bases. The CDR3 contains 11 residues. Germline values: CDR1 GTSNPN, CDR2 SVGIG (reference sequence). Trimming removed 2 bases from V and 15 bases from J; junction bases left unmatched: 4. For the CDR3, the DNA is TGTGCCTGGAGTCGGGGACAGGGGAGGTTCTTC. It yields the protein CAWSRGQGRFF.

CDR3 in amino acids: CASTRLQGQGDTGELFF. CDR3 DNA sequence: TGTGCCAGCACCCGACTACAGGGACAGGGGGACACCGGGGAGCTGTTTTTT. This chain connects TRBV5-4 to TRBJ2-2; 11 positions agree with TRBD1. Germline V gene data show CDR1 as SGHNT and CDR2 as YYREEE (reference sequence). The CDR3 has 17 amino acids. The J segment lost 3 bases and the V segment lost 6 bases, leaving 10 bases of the junction unmatched.

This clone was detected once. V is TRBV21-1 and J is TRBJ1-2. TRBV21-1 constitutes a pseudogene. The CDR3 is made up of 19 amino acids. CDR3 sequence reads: CASSKAREEGRWPTRGYTF. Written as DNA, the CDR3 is TGTGCCAGCAGCAAAGCGAGGGAGGAGGGCAGGTGGCCGACGAGGGGCTACACCTTC.

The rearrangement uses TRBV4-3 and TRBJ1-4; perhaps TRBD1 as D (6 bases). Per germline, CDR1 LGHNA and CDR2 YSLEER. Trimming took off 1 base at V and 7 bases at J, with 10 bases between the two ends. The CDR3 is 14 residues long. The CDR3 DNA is TGCGCCAGCAGCCAAGCCGCAGGGGTTGAAAAACTGTTTTTT. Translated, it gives CASSQAAGVEKLFF.

As DNA, the CDR3 is TGCGCCAGCAGCCAAGAACCCCTTCAAGGGGACACCATATATTTT. Translating gives CASSQEPLQGDTIYF. The chain employs TRBV4-3 and TRBJ1-3; maybe TRBD1 (5 bases). The CDR3 has 15 amino acids. Trimming cost V 0 bases and J 8 bases, with 14 bases left between them. CDR1 and CDR2 from the germline V gene are LGHNA and YSLEER.

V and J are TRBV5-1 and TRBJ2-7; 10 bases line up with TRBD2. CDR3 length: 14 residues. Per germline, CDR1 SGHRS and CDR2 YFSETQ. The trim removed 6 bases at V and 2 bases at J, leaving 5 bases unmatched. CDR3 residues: CASTPSGGPYEQYF. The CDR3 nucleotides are TGCGCCAGCACTCCTAGCGGGGGACCCTACGAGCAGTACTTC.

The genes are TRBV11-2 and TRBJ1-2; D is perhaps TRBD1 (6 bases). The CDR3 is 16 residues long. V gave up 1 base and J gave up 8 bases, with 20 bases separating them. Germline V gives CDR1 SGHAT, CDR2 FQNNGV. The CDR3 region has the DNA TGTGCCAGCAGCTTAGGGTTCGGCAGGGGTGGCGGAGGCTACACCTTC. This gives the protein CASSLGFGRGGGGYTF.

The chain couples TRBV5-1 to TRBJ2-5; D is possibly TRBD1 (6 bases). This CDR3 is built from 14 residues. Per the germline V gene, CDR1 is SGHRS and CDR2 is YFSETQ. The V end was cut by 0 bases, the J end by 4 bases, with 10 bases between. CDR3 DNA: TGCGCCAGCAGCTTGGGCGGACAGAGAGAGACCCAGTACTTC. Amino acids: CASSLGGQRETQYF.

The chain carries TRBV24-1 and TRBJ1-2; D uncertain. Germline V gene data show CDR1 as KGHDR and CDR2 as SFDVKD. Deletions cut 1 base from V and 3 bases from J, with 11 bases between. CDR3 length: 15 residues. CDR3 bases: TGTGCCACCAGTGATTTCCGGAGGCGTGACTATGGCTACACCTTC. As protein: CATSDFRRRDYGYTF.

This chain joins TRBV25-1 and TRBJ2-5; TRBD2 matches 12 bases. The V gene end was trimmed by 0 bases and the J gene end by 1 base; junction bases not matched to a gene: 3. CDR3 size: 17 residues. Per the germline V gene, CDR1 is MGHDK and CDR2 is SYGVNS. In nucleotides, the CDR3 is TGTGCCAGCAGTGAATATCGGGGACTAGCGGGCCAAGAGACCCAGTACTTC. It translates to CASSEYRGLAGQETQYF.

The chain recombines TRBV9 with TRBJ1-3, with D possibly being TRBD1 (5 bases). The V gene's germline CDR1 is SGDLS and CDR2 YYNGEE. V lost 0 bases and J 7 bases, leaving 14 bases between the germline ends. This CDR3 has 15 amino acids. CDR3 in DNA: TGTGCCAGCAGCGTAGGGGGGGGTCTAGAGAACACCATATATTTT. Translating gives CASSVGGGLENTIYF.

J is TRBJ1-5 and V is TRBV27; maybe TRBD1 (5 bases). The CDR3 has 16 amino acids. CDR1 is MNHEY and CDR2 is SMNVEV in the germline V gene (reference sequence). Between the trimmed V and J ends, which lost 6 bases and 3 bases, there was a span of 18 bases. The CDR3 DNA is TGTGCCAGCAGACCCACAAGGCCCAGGGTCAATCAGCCCCAGCATTTT. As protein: CASRPTRPRVNQPQHF.

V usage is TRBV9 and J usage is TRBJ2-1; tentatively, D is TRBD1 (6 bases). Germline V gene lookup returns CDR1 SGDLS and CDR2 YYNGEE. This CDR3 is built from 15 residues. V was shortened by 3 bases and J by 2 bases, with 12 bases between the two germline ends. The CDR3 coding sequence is TGTGCCAGCAGCGAAACAGGGTTCCCCTACAATGAGCAGTTCTTC. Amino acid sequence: CASSETGFPYNEQFF.

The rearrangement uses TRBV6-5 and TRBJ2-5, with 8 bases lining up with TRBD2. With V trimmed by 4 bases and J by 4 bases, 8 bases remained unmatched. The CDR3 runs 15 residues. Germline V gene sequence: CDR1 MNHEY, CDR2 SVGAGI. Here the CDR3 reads CASSFAGGHPETQYF. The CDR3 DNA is TGTGCCAGCAGTTTCGCGGGGGGCCACCCAGAGACCCAGTACTTC.